This T cell receptor beta chain was identified in a study of radiotherapy plus CTLA-4 blockade in lung cancer. Focal radiation and CTLA-4 blockade (ipilimumab) were tested in chemo-refractory metastatic non-small-cell lung cancer patients. Study conclusions and caveats: Among blood TCR repertoires after radiotherapy plus ipilimumab, tumor-derived clones expanded. Interferon-beta and early blood T cell clone dynamics reportedly predicted response best.

The repertoire was sequenced with immunoSEQ multiplex PCR; TCRdb's copy has only in-frame clones and lacks some. The sample contains under 95,000 clones, around 76% of which appear only once. The CDR3 length is 14 residues. Trimming shortened V by 11 bases and J by 2 bases, and 17 bases separated the two germline ends. CDR1 ENHRY and CDR2 SYGVKD come from the germline V gene. Comment on this clone: Its cognate antigen is unknown.

The genes are TRBV10-3 and TRBJ2-3; tentative D call: TRBD1 (5 bases). This receptor was obtained from a human donor with non-small cell lung cancer whose response to radiotherapy plus ipilimumab could not be evaluated. Some clones in this sample may be carry-over from other donors' samples. The sample in question was peripheral blood, obtained from a patient treated with radiotherapy plus ipilimumab. CDR3 loop: CASQATMATDTQYF. The CDR3 coding sequence is TGTGCCTCACAGGCTACCATGGCCACAGATACGCAGTATTTT.